The 23 T cell receptor beta chains below come from one sample, sequenced in a study of cytomegalovirus exposure and HLA in healthy donors. The PCR used 60 Vbeta and 13 Jbeta primers. Using immunoSEQ multiplex PCR, the repertoire was profiled, and TCRdb retains in-frame clones only, with some absent. The sample includes approximately 210,000 clones, around 73% seen only once; the top ten take approximately 2.1%. Sequenced input: PBMCs. The receptors derive from a woman between 25 and 40 years old in good health and CMV-seropositive.

This chain links TRBV25-1 with TRBJ1-2; no clear D gene. The V end was cut by 4 bases, the J end by 9 bases, with 18 bases between. The CDR3 is made up of 14 amino acids. Germline loops: CDR1 MGHDK, CDR2 SYGVNS. DNA of the CDR3: TGTGCCAGCAGTGCTCCCGGACGGACTACTAGCTACACCTTC. The encoded protein is CASSAPGRTTSYTF.

V gene TRBV7-9 combines with J gene TRBJ2-7; a weak D match, TRBD1 (6 bases). The germline V and J ends were trimmed by 0 bases and 2 bases, with 11 bases remaining between them. Germline lookup yields CDR1 SEHNR and CDR2 FQNEAQ (reference sequence). The CDR3 spans 15 residues. CDR3 protein: CASSLAGTPPYEQYF. DNA for the CDR3: TGTGCCAGCAGCTTAGCCGGGACACCTCCCTACGAGCAGTACTTC.

The chain carries TRBV28 and TRBJ2-5, with D possibly being TRBD1 (6 bases). Germline values: CDR1 MDHEN, CDR2 SYDVKM. The CDR3 has 14 residues. V gave up 5 bases and J gave up 1 base, with 11 bases separating them. The CDR3 reads CASSLQGSQETQYF. DNA of the CDR3: TGTGCCAGCAGTCTACAGGGATCCCAAGAGACCCAGTACTTC.

The chain joins TRBV5-1 to TRBJ2-3, with D uncertain. This CDR3 has 12 amino acids. The V gene lost 2 bases and the J gene lost 2 bases, with 3 bases spanning the gap. The V gene's germline CDR1 is SGHRS and CDR2 YFSETQ. The CDR3 region has the DNA TGCGCCAGCAGCTTCTTCACAGATACGCAGTATTTT. Amino acid sequence: CASSFFTDTQYF. Variable domain in full (rest from reference TRBV5-1 and TRBJ2-3): KAGVTQTPRYLIKTRGQQVTLSCSPISGHRSVSWYQQTPGQGLQFLFEYFSETQRNKGNFPGRFSGRQFSNSRSEMNVSTLELGDSALYLCASSFFTDTQYFGPGTRLTVL.

The chain recombines TRBV2 with TRBJ1-1, with TRBD1 matching over 8 bases. The CDR3 is 14 amino acids. V gave up 4 bases and J gave up 3 bases; unmatched junction bases: 4. Germline V lookup: CDR1 SNHLY, CDR2 FYNNEI. The CDR3 spells CASSVRTGHTEAFF. The CDR3 coding sequence is TGTGCCAGCAGTGTCCGGACAGGGCACACTGAAGCTTTCTTT.

This clone appeared a single time. Compared with germline, one end of the junction differs, possibly owing to a read error. V is TRBV7-9 and J is TRBJ1-2, with D unresolved. CDR1 is SEHNR, CDR2 FQNEAQ, per germline (reference sequence). This CDR3 comprises 12 residues. CDR3 coding DNA: TGTTCCAGCAGCCGCCTGGCCTATGGCTACACCTTC. As protein: CSSSRLAYGYTF.

This clone was counted a few times. This chain connects TRBV6-1 to TRBJ1-4, with a tentative D call TRBD1 (5 bases). V was pared by 8 bases and J by 3 bases, with 16 bases between. This CDR3 region has 15 residues. Germline V lookup: CDR1 MNHNS, CDR2 SASEGT. CDR3 residues: CASGAEGTANEKLFF. CDR3 in DNA: TGTGCCAGCGGAGCGGAGGGGACGGCTAATGAAAAACTGTTTTTT.

This clone was picked up a small number of times. The chain recombines TRBV28 with TRBJ2-5; 7 bases are shared with TRBD1. CDR1 is MDHEN and CDR2 is SYDVKM in the germline V gene. V was clipped by 5 bases and J by 4 bases; unmatched bases: 4. This CDR3 is 13 amino acids long. CDR3 bases: TGTGCCAGCAGTCTAGACAGGGTAGAGACCCAGTACTTC. It is translated as CASSLDRVETQYF.

The chain couples TRBV4-2 to TRBJ2-7; 13 bases map to TRBD2. The CDR3 is 16 amino acids. Per germline, CDR1 LGHNA and CDR2 YNFKEQ. V lost 4 bases and J lost 1; bases outside the gene matches: 4. This chain's CDR3 is CASSPGTSGNSYEQYF. The DNA of the CDR3 is TGTGCCAGCAGCCCGGGGACTAGCGGGAATTCCTACGAGCAGTACTTC.

This clone appeared once. The chain couples TRBV27 to TRBJ1-1, with 7 bases lining up with TRBD1. The CDR3 contains 17 residues. The germline V gene encodes CDR1 MNHEY and CDR2 SMNVEV (reference sequence). V was pared by 7 bases and J by 0 bases, with 14 bases of the junction left unmatched. The CDR3, as DNA: TGTGCCAGCATTCCGCGACAGGGTGCCCTTATGAACACTGAAGCTTTCTTT. Its translation: CASIPRQGALMNTEAFF.

This clone was detected a few times. The gene calls are TRBV4-1 and TRBJ2-5; D may be TRBD1 (6 bases). Trimming shortened V by 4 bases and J by 5 bases, and 14 bases separated the two germline ends. The CDR3 is 14 amino acids. CDR1 and CDR2 (germline): MGHRA, YSYEKL. The CDR3 sequence is CASSPNRVWETQYF. CDR3 nucleotide sequence: TGCGCCAGCAGCCCTAACAGGGTTTGGGAGACCCAGTACTTC.

This clone was counted a few times. The chain recombines TRBV10-1 with TRBJ2-7, with TRBD1 matching 8 bases. There are 13 residues in the CDR3. Germline CDR1 WNHNN, CDR2 SYGVQD (reference sequence). J was trimmed by 4 bases and V by 7 bases; bases with no gene match: 6. The CDR3 region is CASTDRGRYEQYF. Here the CDR3 DNA reads TGCGCCAGCACAGACAGGGGAAGGTACGAGCAGTACTTC.

The chain uses TRBV30 and TRBJ2-7; 11 bases are shared with TRBD2. The length of the CDR3 is 15 residues. V shed 0 bases and J 3 bases; nucleotides not matched to a gene: 4. From germline, CDR1 is GTSNPN and CDR2 SVGIG (reference sequence). CDR3 sequence: CAWSVGLAGLYEQYF. For the CDR3, the DNA is TGTGCCTGGAGTGTTGGACTAGCGGGCCTCTACGAGCAGTACTTC.

Concerning this clone itself: This specimen includes other DNA sequences encoding the same CDR3. J is TRBJ2-3 and V is TRBV18, with 7 bases identical to TRBD1. Unmatched junction bases numbered 2, after V lost 2 bases and J lost 0 bases. Germline values: CDR1 KGHSH, CDR2 LQKENI. The CDR3 has 15 amino acids. In DNA form, the CDR3 reads TGTGCCAGCTCACCATTGACAGGGAGCACAGATACGCAGTATTTT. Translated, it gives CASSPLTGSTDTQYF.

The chain couples TRBV30 to TRBJ2-2; possible D gene TRBD1, 5 bases. This CDR3 has 15 residues. Per germline, CDR1 GTSNPN and CDR2 SVGIG (reference sequence). With 0 bases removed from V and 6 bases from J, the gap between germline ends came to 14 bases. CDR3 region: CAWSVKTASAGELFF. The CDR3 nucleotides read TGTGCCTGGAGTGTAAAGACAGCTTCAGCCGGGGAGCTGTTTTTT. Together with reference TRBV30 and TRBJ2-2, the CDR3 gives the full variable domain: SQTIHQWPATLVQPVGSPLSLECTVEGTSNPNLYWYRQAAGRGLQLLFYSVGIGQISSEVPQNLSASRPQDRQFILSSKKLLLSDSGFYLCAWSVKTASAGELFFGEGSRLTVL.

The rearrangement joins TRBV19 to TRBJ1-2, with D possibly matching TRBD1 (5 bases). V was pared by 5 bases and J by 1 base, with 17 bases between. The germline V gene encodes CDR1 LNHDA and CDR2 SQIVND (reference sequence). The CDR3 spans 16 residues. As DNA, the CDR3 is TGTGCCAGTAGTGCTAAGGGACTGGAGCATAACTATGGCTACACCTTC. Amino acid sequence: CASSAKGLEHNYGYTF.

The chain is built from TRBV7-8 and TRBJ2-2, with D perhaps matching TRBD2 (7 bases). CDR3 size: 14 residues. The V end was cut by 0 bases, the J end by 6 bases, with 8 bases between. Per germline, CDR1 SGHVS and CDR2 FQNEAQ. The CDR3 coding sequence is TGTGCCAGCAGCTTAGCAGGGGGGGCCGGGGAGCTGTTTTTT. Its translation: CASSLAGGAGELFF.

This rearrangement joins TRBV7-8 to TRBJ2-3; TRBD2 aligns across 9 bases. Trimming cost V 6 bases and J 4 bases; bases outside gene matches: 8. Germline assignment: CDR1 SGHVS and CDR2 FQNEAQ. This CDR3 has 15 amino acids. The CDR3 DNA follows: TGTGCCAGCAGTCGCGGGAGGGCCTCCCCAGATACGCAGTATTTT. Translation gives CASSRGRASPDTQYF.

V gene TRBV2 combines with J gene TRBJ2-7; 7 bases map to TRBD2. Germline V gives CDR1 SNHLY, CDR2 FYNNEI. V lost 7 bases to trimming and J lost 4 bases; unmatched junction nucleotides: 10. CDR3 length: 14 amino acids. This CDR3 reads CASNKLARDYEQYF. DNA for the CDR3: TGTGCCAGCAACAAACTAGCGAGAGATTACGAGCAGTACTTC.

This clone has only a few counts. The chain uses TRBV10-3 and TRBJ1-2; D is unresolved. Trimming took off 3 bases at V and 0 bases at J, with 20 bases between the two ends. Germline values: CDR1 ENHRY, CDR2 SYGVKD. This CDR3 comprises 18 residues. The CDR3 coding sequence is TGTGCCATCAGTGACGGTCGCCAAAAATTCCTAGCTAACTATGGCTACACCTTC. Translation gives CAISDGRQKFLANYGYTF.

The CDR3: CASSISGPSSYNEQFF. CDR3 in DNA: TGTGCCAGTAGTATTTCGGGTCCGAGCTCCTACAATGAGCAGTTCTTC. V and J are TRBV19 and TRBJ2-1; D is unresolved. The CDR3 has 16 amino acids. The V end was cut by 3 bases, the J end by 0 bases, with 12 bases between. Germline CDR1 is LNHDA and CDR2 is SQIVND (reference sequence).

The V gene is TRBV6-5, the J gene TRBJ1-2; TRBD1 might be the D (6 bases). Germline CDR1 is MNHEY and CDR2 is SVGAGI. The CDR3 has 15 amino acids. V was cut by 6 bases and J by 3 bases, with 17 bases left in between. The CDR3 region has the DNA TGTGCCAGCAGCTATGATACAGGGAAGTACTATGGCTACACCTTC. Translation: CASSYDTGKYYGYTF.

This clone came up a few times. The chain couples TRBV10-2 to TRBJ2-1; TRBD2 agrees at 9 bases. Germline values: CDR1 WSHSY, CDR2 SAAADI. Unmatched junction bases numbered 5, after V lost 4 bases and J lost 7 bases. The CDR3 is made up of 14 amino acids. CDR3 sequence reads: CASSASGIRNEQFF. The CDR3 nucleotides read TGCGCCAGCAGTGCTAGCGGGATAAGGAATGAGCAGTTCTTC.